Below are 19 T cell receptor beta chains sequenced from a single sample in a study of blood T cell repertoires in COVID-19 (dated by TCRdb to about 2020). Libraries were constructed by the immunoSEQ multiplex PCR assay. This is the immuneACCESS table as TCRdb keeps it, with only in-frame sequences that have V and J called. A part of the clones is gone; compared with another copy, unresolved V genes explain less than half, and the rest is unexplained. This sample comprises 120,000 to 150,000 clones, 65% to 80% of them detected only once. The top ten hold 4.2% of the sample. The material sequenced was peripheral blood. These receptors all come from a man aged 55-75 years with acute or convalescent COVID-19.

The chain joins TRBV4-2 to TRBJ1-2; 9 bases are shared with TRBD1. Germline V CDR1 and CDR2: LGHNA, YNFKEQ. V trimming: 1 base; J trimming: 3 bases; junction bases outside the gene matches: 9. The CDR3 consists of 17 residues. The CDR3 sequence is CASSQAQGQGFDYGYTF. The CDR3 DNA reads TGTGCCAGCAGCCAAGCACAGGGACAGGGTTTCGACTATGGCTACACCTTC.

This clone was seen a single time. The CDR3 reads CASSPRGGNEQFF. The CDR3 region has the DNA TGCGCCAGCAGCCCCCGCGGGGGGAATGAGCAGTTCTTC. This chain connects TRBV5-1 to TRBJ2-1, with 8 bases fitting TRBD2. Germline V gene data show CDR1 as SGHRS and CDR2 as YFSETQ. This CDR3 has 13 residues. With 4 bases clipped from V and 7 bases from J, the junction kept 4 bases outside the gene matches. The whole variable domain, remainder taken from reference TRBV5-1 and TRBJ2-1, is KAGVTQTPRYLIKTRGQQVTLSCSPISGHRSVSWYQQTPGQGLQFLFEYFSETQRNKGNFPGRFSGRQFSNSRSEMNVSTLELGDSALYLCASSPRGGNEQFFGPGTRLTVL.

V is TRBV5-4 and J is TRBJ2-4, with D perhaps matching TRBD1 (6 bases). This CDR3 has 15 amino acids. V shed 1 base and J shed 4 bases, with 12 bases lying between them. The germline V gene has CDR1 SGHNT and CDR2 YYREEE (reference sequence). The CDR3 loop is CASSLNTGIKNIQYF. The CDR3 nucleotides read TGTGCCAGCAGCTTGAATACAGGGATAAAAAACATTCAGTACTTC.

The rearrangement joins TRBV2 to TRBJ1-5; the match to TRBD1 covers 7 bases. This CDR3 spans 14 amino acids. Germline trimming cut 5 bases from V and 4 bases from J; bases unmatched to any gene: 5. Per germline, CDR1 SNHLY and CDR2 FYNNEI. CDR3 sequence: CASSPQGENQPQHF. CDR3 in DNA: TGTGCCAGCAGTCCTCAGGGGGAAAATCAGCCCCAGCATTTT.

This clone was detected once. The chain employs TRBV18 and TRBJ2-1, with TRBD2 matching 7 bases. CDR1 and CDR2 from the germline V gene are KGHSH and LQKENI. Trimming took 1 base from V and 5 from J; bases not matched to a gene: 5. The CDR3 sequence is 15 residues long. The CDR3 nucleotides read TGTGCCAGCTCACCACTAGCGGGCAGTGACAATGAGCAGTTCTTC. It encodes CASSPLAGSDNEQFF.

The chain has TRBV6-5 and TRBJ1-1, with D perhaps TRBD1 (5 bases). Germline CDR1 and CDR2: MNHEY and SVGAGI. V lost 0 bases and J lost 6, with 14 bases in between. The CDR3 length is 15 residues. For the CDR3, the DNA is TGTGCCAGCAGTTACTCACGGGGGTTGAAGGCTGAAGCTTTCTTT. Translating it yields CASSYSRGLKAEAFF.

This clone was counted many times. Here the CDR3 reads CASRSGTGNQPQHF. DNA of the CDR3: TGTGCCAGCAGGTCCGGGACAGGCAATCAGCCCCAGCATTTT. V and J are TRBV7-9 and TRBJ1-5; 7 positions agree with TRBD1. This CDR3 region has 14 residues. Germline-derived CDR1 and CDR2 are SEHNR and FQNEAQ (reference sequence). V was clipped by 6 bases and J by 2 bases; unmatched bases: 4.

Only a few counts were recorded for this clone. This chain uses TRBV30 with TRBJ2-1, with 12 nucleotides matching TRBD2. Losses at the gene ends were 5 bases for V and 3 bases for J; bases not matched to a gene: 5. Per germline, CDR1 GTSNPN and CDR2 SVGIG (reference sequence). The CDR3 is 15 residues long. In DNA, the CDR3 is TGTGCCTGGTCTAGCGGGAGGGCCTTCTACAATGAGCAGTTCTTC. Translated, it gives CAWSSGRAFYNEQFF.

This clone turned up a few times. This chain joins TRBV7-6 and TRBJ2-3, with 11 positions matching TRBD1. The ends lost 1 base at V and 5 bases at J; junction bases unmatched: 2. This CDR3 region has 15 residues. In germline, CDR1 is SGHVS, CDR2 FNYEAQ. The CDR3 DNA reads TGTGCCAGCAGCTTAGGGGGACAGGGGGGAGATACGCAGTATTTT. Its translation is CASSLGGQGGDTQYF.

A few counts support this clone. The chain is built from TRBV6-5 and TRBJ1-2; a weak D match, TRBD1 (5 bases). V was clipped by 6 bases and J by 3 bases, with 11 bases between them. The germline V gene encodes CDR1 MNHEY and CDR2 SVGAGI. The CDR3 covers 13 residues. In DNA, the CDR3 is TGTGCCAGCAGACCCGGGACTCACTATGGCTACACCTTC. It translates to CASRPGTHYGYTF.

This clone appeared once. The chain uses TRBV28 and TRBJ2-7; D perhaps matches TRBD1 (6 bases). V was shortened by 4 bases and J by 2 bases, with 15 bases between the two germline ends. The length of the CDR3 is 15 residues. Germline values: CDR1 MDHEN, CDR2 SYDVKM. CDR3 residues: CASSSSGTYTYEQYF. In DNA form, the CDR3 reads TGTGCCAGCAGTTCTTCCGGGACATATACCTACGAGCAGTACTTC.

This clone was recorded many times. This chain connects TRBV6-5 to TRBJ1-3, with D unclear. Per the germline V gene, CDR1 is MNHEY and CDR2 is SVGAGI. V was trimmed by 0 bases and J by 2 bases, leaving 8 bases between them. This CDR3 region has 15 residues. DNA for the CDR3: TGTGCCAGCAGTTACTCGTTACAAACTGGAAACACCATATATTTT. As protein: CASSYSLQTGNTIYF.

The DNA for the CDR3 is TGCGCCAGCAGCCCGGGACAGGGATATGAAGCTTTCTTT. Translated, it gives CASSPGQGYEAFF. The rearrangement uses TRBV5-1 and TRBJ1-1, with TRBD1 identical over 9 bases. CDR1 is SGHRS, CDR2 YFSETQ, per germline. The CDR3 consists of 13 residues. V trimming: 4 bases; J trimming: 7 bases; junction bases outside the gene matches: 5.

The chain joins TRBV7-2 to TRBJ2-3, with 13 bases lining up with TRBD2. The CDR3 sequence is 15 residues long. Trimming removed 5 bases from V and 3 bases from J; junction bases left unmatched: 2. Germline loops: CDR1 SGHTA, CDR2 FQGNSA. CDR3: CASSRTSGGTDTQYF. DNA of the CDR3: TGTGCCAGCAGCCGGACTAGCGGGGGTACAGATACGCAGTATTTT.

V is TRBV5-5 and J is TRBJ2-7, with 8 positions matching TRBD1. Germline CDR1 SGHKS, CDR2 YYEKEE (reference sequence). Trimming at V came to 2 bases and at J to 5 bases, leaving 9 bases not matched to a gene. CDR3 length equals 15 residues. The chain's CDR3 is CASSFFSTGEDEQYF. CDR3 sequence (DNA): TGTGCCAGCAGCTTTTTTTCGACAGGGGAGGACGAGCAGTACTTC. The variable domain in full, with the rest retrieved from reference TRBV5-5 and TRBJ2-7, is DAGVTQSPTHLIKTRGQQVTLRCSPISGHKSVSWYQQVLGQGPQFIFQYYEKEERGRGNFPDRFSARQFPNYSSELNVNALLLGDSALYLCASSFFSTGEDEQYFGPGTRLTVT.

V and J are TRBV7-9 and TRBJ2-2; D call uncertain. Trimming left V 2 bases short and J 8 bases short, with 12 bases between. The CDR3 contains 14 residues. The germline gives CDR1 SEHNR, CDR2 FQNEAQ (reference sequence). The CDR3 region is CASSLLGNTGELFF. The CDR3 DNA reads TGTGCCAGCAGCTTACTTGGCAATACAGGGGAGCTGTTTTTT.

This clone was counted a single time. This chain uses TRBV19 with TRBJ1-1, with TRBD1 as a possible D gene (5 bases). In germline, CDR1 is LNHDA, CDR2 SQIVND (reference sequence). The length of the CDR3 is 14 residues. Trimming stripped 6 bases from V and 3 bases from J, with 14 bases between. CDR3 bases: TGTGCCAGTAGACCGCAGGGCATTGACACTGAAGCTTTCTTT. It codes for CASRPQGIDTEAFF.

The chain is built from TRBV30 and TRBJ2-2; TRBD1 agrees at 7 bases. The ends lost 4 bases at V and 5 bases at J; junction bases unmatched: 7. CDR3 length equals 14 residues. The germline gives CDR1 GTSNPN, CDR2 SVGIG (reference sequence). The CDR3 DNA is TGTGCCTGGATGGGTACAGGGGATACCGGGGAGCTGTTTTTT. Amino acids: CAWMGTGDTGELFF.

The chain links TRBV27 to TRBJ2-5; 15 positions agree with TRBD2. The CDR3 consists of 17 residues. Trimming removed 3 bases from V and 2 bases from J; junction bases left unmatched: 4. Germline lookup yields CDR1 MNHEY and CDR2 SMNVEV (reference sequence). The CDR3, as DNA: TGTGCCAGCAGTTTGTGGGGACTAGCGGGAGGTCAAGAGACCCAGTACTTC. Translation gives CASSLWGLAGGQETQYF.